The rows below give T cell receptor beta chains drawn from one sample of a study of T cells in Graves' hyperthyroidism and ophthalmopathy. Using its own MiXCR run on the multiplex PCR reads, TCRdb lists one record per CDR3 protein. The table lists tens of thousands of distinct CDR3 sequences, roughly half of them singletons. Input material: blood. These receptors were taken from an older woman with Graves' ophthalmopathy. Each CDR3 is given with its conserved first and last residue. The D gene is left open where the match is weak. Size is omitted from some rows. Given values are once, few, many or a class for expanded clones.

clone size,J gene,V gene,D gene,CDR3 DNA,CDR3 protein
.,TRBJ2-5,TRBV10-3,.,TGTGCCATCAGGGCGGGGCTCGGGGGCCGTGACCAAGAGACCCAGTACTTC,CAIRAGLGGRDQETQYF
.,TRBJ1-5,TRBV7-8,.,TGTGCCAGCAGCTTAGGGTTTGACAGTAGCAATCAGCCCCAGCATTTT,CASSLGFDSSNQPQHF
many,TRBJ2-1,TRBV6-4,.,TGTGCCAGCAGTGACTCAGGTCTAGCCAATGAGCAGTTCTTC,CASSDSGLANEQFF
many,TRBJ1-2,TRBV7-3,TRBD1,TGTGCCAGCAGCTTAAAAGGCCCGGGACAGGGGGCCTATGGCTACACCTTC,CASSLKGPGQGAYGYTF
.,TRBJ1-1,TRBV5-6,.,TGTGCCAGCAGCTTGCCGGGGGTGAACACTGAAGCTTTCTTT,CASSLPGVNTEAFF
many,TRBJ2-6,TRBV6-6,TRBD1,TGTGCCAGCAGCCCCCGGACAGGGCGGACTGGGGCCAACGTCCTGACTTTC,CASSPRTGRTGANVLTF
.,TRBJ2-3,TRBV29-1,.,TGCAGCCTTCGGCCCCACACAGATACGCAGTATTTT,CSLRPHTDTQYF
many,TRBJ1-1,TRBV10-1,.,TGCGCCAGCAGTTTTGGACGGGCCAACACTGAAGCTTTCTTT,CASSFGRANTEAFF
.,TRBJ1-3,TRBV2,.,TGTGCCAGCAGTGATCCGCTACTCTCTGGAAACACCATATATTTT,CASSDPLLSGNTIYF
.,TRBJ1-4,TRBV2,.,TGTGCCAGCAGTGGCGCGATGGGCAGATTTAATGAAAAACTGTTTTTT,CASSGAMGRFNEKLFF
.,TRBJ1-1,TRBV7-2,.,TGTGCCAGCAGCTTAGGCTCCGAAAGGTCTTTCTTT,CASSLGSERSFF
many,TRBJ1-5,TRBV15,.,TGTGCCACCAGCAGAGAGGAGCCTCTGGCAAGCAATCAGCCCCAGCATTTT,CATSREEPLASNQPQHF
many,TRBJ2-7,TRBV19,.,TGTGCCAGTAGTATCGGACAGTTCTACGAGCAGTACTTC,CASSIGQFYEQYF
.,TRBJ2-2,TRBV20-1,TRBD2,TGCAGTGCCAGTACTAGCGGGTGGAACACCGGGGAGCTGTTTTTT,CSASTSGWNTGELFF
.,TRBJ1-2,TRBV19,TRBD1,TGTGCCAGTACCCGACAGGGGGCAAAAGGCTACACCTTC,CASTRQGAKGYTF
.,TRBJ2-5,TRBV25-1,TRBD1,TGTGCCAGCAGTGAAGGGACAGTTAGCAATCAGCCCCAGTACTTC,CASSEGTVSNQPQYF
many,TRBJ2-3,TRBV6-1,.,TGTGCCAGCAGTGAAGGCACAGATACGCAGTATTTT,CASSEGTDTQYF
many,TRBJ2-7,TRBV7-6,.,TGTGCCAGCAGCCCAGGACAGAGCATATACGAGCAGTACTTC,CASSPGQSIYEQYF
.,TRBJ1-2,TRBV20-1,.,TGCAGTGCTAGGAGTACAAAAGGATGGGGCTACACCTTC,CSARSTKGWGYTF
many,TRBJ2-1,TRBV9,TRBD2,TGTGCCAGCAGCGTCTCCTTGGGGACTAGCGGGACCTTGAACAATGAGCAGTTCTTC,CASSVSLGTSGTLNNEQFF
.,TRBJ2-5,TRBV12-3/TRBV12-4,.,TGTGCCAGCAGTTTTCTGGGGGCTAGCACCGGGGACCTCGAGACCCAGTACTTC,CASSFLGASTGDLETQYF
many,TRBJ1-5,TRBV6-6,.,TGTGCCAGCAGTTACGGGGCAGGGGCTCAGCCCCAGCATTTT,CASSYGAGAQPQHF
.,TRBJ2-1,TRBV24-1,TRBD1,TGTGCCACCAGTGGTTCTTCCCCGGGACAGGGGTACAATGAGCAGTTCTTC,CATSGSSPGQGYNEQFF
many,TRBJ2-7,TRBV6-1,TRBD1,TGTGCCAGCAGTCGGTTCACCACAGGGGGCTCCTACGAGCAGTACTTC,CASSRFTTGGSYEQYF